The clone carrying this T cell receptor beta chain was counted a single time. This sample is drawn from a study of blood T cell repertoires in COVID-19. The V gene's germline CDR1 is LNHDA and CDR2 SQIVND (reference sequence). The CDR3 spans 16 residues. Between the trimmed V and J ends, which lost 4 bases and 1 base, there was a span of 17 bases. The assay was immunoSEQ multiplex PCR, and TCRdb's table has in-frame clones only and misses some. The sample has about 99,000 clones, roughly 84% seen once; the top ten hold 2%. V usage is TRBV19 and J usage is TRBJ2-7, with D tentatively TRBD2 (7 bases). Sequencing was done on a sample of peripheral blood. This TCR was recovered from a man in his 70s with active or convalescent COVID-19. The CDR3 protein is CASSKVAGAASYEQYF. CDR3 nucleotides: TGTGCCAGTAGTAAAGTGGCGGGGGCCGCGTCCTACGAGCAGTACTTC. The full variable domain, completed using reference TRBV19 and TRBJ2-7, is DGGITQSPKYLFRKEGQNVTLSCEQNLNHDAMYWYRQDPGQGLRLIYYSQIVNDFQKGDIAEGYSVSREKKESFPLTVTSAQKNPTAFYLCASSKVAGAASYEQYFGPGTRLTVT.